The 27 T cell receptor beta chains in this list originate from one sample, sequenced in a study of cytomegalovirus exposure and HLA in healthy donors. PCR primers comprised 60 Vbeta and 13 Jbeta primers. The assay was immunoSEQ multiplex PCR, and TCRdb's table has in-frame clones only and misses some. This sample has about 110,000 clones, with roughly 80% found just once. Sequenced sample: PBMCs. Receptors were obtained from a man between 45 and 60 years old in good health and CMV-seronegative.

The CDR3 DNA sequence: TGTGCCAGTAGTAACAGGCGGGAAGCGGCGGCCCAGTACTTC. This codes for CASSNRREAAAQYF. J is TRBJ2-5 and V is TRBV19, with D maybe TRBD2 (6 bases). This CDR3 spans 14 amino acids. V shed 4 bases and J shed 9 bases, with 18 bases lying between them. CDR1 is LNHDA, CDR2 SQIVND, per germline (reference sequence).

The gene calls are TRBV4-1 and TRBJ1-5; 7 bases are shared with TRBD1. The CDR3 loop spans 19 amino acids. Germline CDR1 and CDR2: MGHRA and YSYEKL. After removal of 4 bases from V and 1 base from J, the junction contained 16 bases not matched to a gene. In nucleotides, the CDR3 is TGCGCCAGCAGCCTGGGGCCGGACAGGTTAGGTAAGAGCAATCAGCCCCAGCATTTT. This gives the protein CASSLGPDRLGKSNQPQHF.

The chain is built from TRBV28 and TRBJ1-4, with 7 bases aligning to TRBD1. With V trimmed by 8 bases and J by 2 bases, 8 bases remained unmatched. CDR3 size: 15 residues. Germline CDR1 MDHEN, CDR2 SYDVKM. CDR3 DNA sequence: TGTGCCAGCCATAAACAGGGGTCTACTAATGAAAAACTGTTTTTT. Protein product: CASHKQGSTNEKLFF. The full variable domain, in which reference TRBV28 and TRBJ1-4 provide the parts outside the CDR3, is DVKVTQSSRYLVKRTGEKVFLECVQDMDHENMFWYRQDPGLGLRLIYFSYDVKMKEKGDIPEGYSVSREKKERFSLILESASTNQTSMYLCASHKQGSTNEKLFFGSGTQLSVL.

The chain combines TRBV4-1 with TRBJ2-6, with TRBD1 matching over 12 bases. The CDR3 runs 18 residues. The trim removed 2 bases at V and 2 bases at J, leaving 4 bases unmatched. Germline lookup yields CDR1 MGHRA and CDR2 YSYEKL. The CDR3 sequence: CASSQPGTGGAGANVLTF. Written as DNA, the CDR3 is TGCGCCAGCAGCCAACCCGGGACAGGGGGCGCTGGGGCCAACGTCCTGACTTTC.

This chain joins TRBV10-1 and TRBJ2-5; D perhaps matches TRBD1 (5 bases). V shed 5 bases and J shed 5 bases, with 12 bases lying between them. There are 13 residues in the CDR3. CDR1 and CDR2 (germline): WNHNN, SYGVQD (reference sequence). The CDR3 DNA is TGCGCCAGCAGTACACAGGTGGGGGAGACCCAGTACTTC. Translating gives CASSTQVGETQYF.

In this sample, this clone turned up once. This chain connects TRBV5-4 to TRBJ2-1; 11 bases match TRBD2. This CDR3 contains 16 residues. The junction had 4 bases not matched to a gene; V was cut back by 1 base and J by 4 bases. Germline assignment: CDR1 SGHNT and CDR2 YYREEE (reference sequence). CDR3 sequence reads: CASSLWASGGYNEQFF. The CDR3 nucleotides are TGTGCCAGCAGCTTGTGGGCTAGCGGGGGGTACAATGAGCAGTTCTTC.

This sequence joins TRBV19 and TRBJ1-4; 7 positions agree with TRBD1. Germline values: CDR1 LNHDA, CDR2 SQIVND (reference sequence). CDR3 length: 16 amino acids. This CDR3 reads CASAGGQITTNEKLFF. DNA for the CDR3: TGTGCATCGGCGGGGGGACAGATCACAACTAATGAAAAACTGTTTTTT.

The V gene is TRBV5-5, the J gene TRBJ1-1; D remains unclear. Trimming took off 2 bases at V and 0 bases at J, with 11 bases between the two ends. Germline V gene lookup returns CDR1 SGHKS and CDR2 YYEKEE (reference sequence). CDR3 length: 15 residues. The CDR3 protein is CASSFYRGMNTEAFF. The DNA for the CDR3 is TGTGCCAGCAGCTTTTATCGGGGAATGAACACTGAAGCTTTCTTT. The full variable domain, completed using reference TRBV5-5 and TRBJ1-1, is DAGVTQSPTHLIKTRGQQVTLRCSPISGHKSVSWYQQVLGQGPQFIFQYYEKEERGRGNFPDRFSARQFPNYSSELNVNALLLGDSALYLCASSFYRGMNTEAFFGQGTRLTVV.

The CDR3, as DNA: TGTGCCAGCAGCTTAGGATCCCTAGCCTCCTACGAGCAGTACTTC. Translated, it gives CASSLGSLASYEQYF. V is TRBV7-2 and J is TRBJ2-5, with TRBD2 as a possible D gene (5 bases). The J call could be wrong; TRBJ2-7 is a better fit for the DNA end. Germline-derived CDR1 and CDR2 are SGHTA and FQGNSA. This CDR3 spans 15 amino acids.

This rearrangement joins TRBV30 to TRBJ1-6; D is perhaps TRBD1 (6 bases). The CDR3 covers 13 residues. Per the germline V gene, CDR1 is GTSNPN and CDR2 is SVGIG (reference sequence). V was shortened by 0 bases and J by 9 bases, with 9 bases between the two germline ends. CDR3 sequence: CAWSVQGTSPLHF. The CDR3 bases are TGTGCCTGGAGTGTGCAGGGGACTTCACCCCTCCACTTT. The full variable domain, completed using reference TRBV30 and TRBJ1-6, is SQTIHQWPATLVQPVGSPLSLECTVEGTSNPNLYWYRQAAGRGLQLLFYSVGIGQISSEVPQNLSASRPQDRQFILSSKKLLLSDSGFYLCAWSVQGTSPLHFGNGTRLTVT.

The CDR3 region is CASSQGLAGINEQFF. The CDR3 bases are TGTGCCAGCAGCCAGGGACTAGCGGGAATCAATGAGCAGTTCTTC. The genes are TRBV4-2 and TRBJ2-1; 13 bases are a match to TRBD2. The CDR3 contains 15 residues. Germline V CDR1 and CDR2: LGHNA, YNFKEQ. The J segment lost 6 bases and the V segment lost 3 bases, leaving 2 bases of the junction unmatched.

The chain has TRBV4-3 and TRBJ2-1; 8 bases match TRBD2. The germline CDR1 and CDR2 sequences are LGHNA and YSLEER. The CDR3 has 15 amino acids. V shed 1 base and J 4 bases; nucleotides not matched to a gene: 3. For the CDR3, the DNA is TGCGCCAGCAGCCAAGTTGCGGGGGGATACAATGAGCAGTTCTTC. It is translated as CASSQVAGGYNEQFF.

This rearrangement joins TRBV5-1 to TRBJ1-2; D unclear. The CDR3 runs 16 residues. Deletions cut 4 bases from V and 0 bases from J, with 16 bases between. Germline assignment: CDR1 SGHRS and CDR2 YFSETQ. CDR3 sequence: CASSARGDSSNYGYTF. CDR3 sequence (DNA): TGCGCCAGCAGCGCCCGGGGAGACTCTTCTAACTATGGCTACACCTTC.

This rearrangement joins TRBV7-9 to TRBJ1-1, with 8 bases that match TRBD1. Germline V gene sequence: CDR1 SEHNR, CDR2 FQNEAQ (reference sequence). V lost 4 bases, J lost 11 bases, and 6 bases stayed unmatched. The CDR3 contains 12 residues. DNA of the CDR3: TGTGCCAGCAGCTCTTACAGGGGGTTGGCTTTCTTT. It encodes CASSSYRGLAFF.

The chain is built from TRBV6-6 and TRBJ2-5, with D hard to call. Deletions cut 6 bases from V and 5 bases from J, with 13 bases between. The germline gives CDR1 MNHNY, CDR2 SVGAGI (reference sequence). The CDR3 spans 13 residues. In DNA, the CDR3 is TGTGCCAGCAGCACAGTCCCCAAGGAGACCCAGTACTTC. Encoded protein: CASSTVPKETQYF.

The CDR3 sequence is CASSPGLAWGGQYF. The CDR3 nucleotides are TGTGCCAGCAGCCCGGGACTTGCTTGGGGTGGGCAGTATTTT. J is TRBJ2-3 and V is TRBV11-2, with D maybe TRBD2 (6 bases). Trimming pared 5 bases from V and 11 bases from J, leaving 20 bases between. CDR1 and CDR2 from the germline V gene are SGHAT and FQNNGV. This CDR3 has 14 residues. Drawing the rest from reference TRBV11-2 and TRBJ2-3, the complete variable domain is EAGVAQSPRYKIIEKRQSVAFWCNPISGHATLYWYQQILGQGPKLLIQFQNNGVVDDSQLPKDRFSAERLKGVDSTLKIQPAKLEDSAVYLCASSPGLAWGGQYFGPGTRLTVL.

V is TRBV4-2 and J is TRBJ1-5; 10 nucleotides agree with TRBD1. V lost 5 bases and J lost 7; bases outside the gene matches: 2. Germline V CDR1 and CDR2: LGHNA, YNFKEQ. The CDR3 consists of 13 residues. CDR3: CASSSDRGQPQHF. The CDR3 DNA sequence: TGTGCCAGCAGCTCGGACAGGGGGCAGCCCCAGCATTTT.

V usage is TRBV10-1 and J usage is TRBJ2-3, with TRBD2 identical over 11 bases. Germline-derived CDR1 and CDR2 are WNHNN and SYGVQD (reference sequence). V shed 4 bases and J 0 bases; nucleotides not matched to a gene: 12. The CDR3 extends over 19 amino acids. CDR3 sequence (DNA): TGCGCCAGCAGTGTTACTAGCGGGAGATTTTATTATAGCACAGATACGCAGTATTTT. It codes for CASSVTSGRFYYSTDTQYF.

The V gene is TRBV10-2, the J gene TRBJ1-1; 9 bases match TRBD1. Per the germline V gene, CDR1 is WSHSY and CDR2 is SAAADI. With V trimmed by 11 bases and J by 5 bases, 12 bases remained unmatched. The CDR3 has 14 amino acids. CDR3 protein: CAGIRDRDQTEAFF. Here the CDR3 DNA reads TGCGCCGGCATCCGGGACAGGGATCAGACTGAAGCTTTCTTT.

This chain links TRBV2 with TRBJ2-1; 9 positions agree with TRBD2. The V segment lost 2 bases and the J segment 0 bases; nucleotides outside the gene matches: 5. Germline CDR1 and CDR2: SNHLY and FYNNEI. This CDR3 is 17 amino acids long. CDR3 coding DNA: TGTGCCAGCAGTGAAAGGCGGGGGGGGAGCTCCTACAATGAGCAGTTCTTC. It specifies CASSERRGGSSYNEQFF.

The chain employs TRBV7-9 and TRBJ1-2; 8 bases are a match to TRBD1. CDR1 and CDR2 (germline): SEHNR, FQNEAQ (reference sequence). V lost 4 bases to trimming and J lost 4 bases; unmatched junction nucleotides: 5. The CDR3 is 14 residues long. For the CDR3, the DNA is TGTGCCAGCAGCTCCGGAACAGGGGGCTATGGCTACACCTTC. Amino acid sequence: CASSSGTGGYGYTF.

The chain carries TRBV4-1 and TRBJ1-1; tentative D call: TRBD1 (5 bases). CDR3 size: 13 residues. Trimming took 7 bases from V and 1 from J, leaving 10 bases between them. The germline CDR1 and CDR2 sequences are MGHRA and YSYEKL. The CDR3 coding sequence is TGCGCCAGCAACCGGGGGGGGAACACTGAAGCTTTCTTT. Residues: CASNRGGNTEAFF.

The chain uses TRBV27 and TRBJ1-4; D gene unclear. From germline, CDR1 is MNHEY and CDR2 SMNVEV (reference sequence). The germline V and J ends were trimmed by 6 bases and 2 bases, with 13 bases remaining between them. The CDR3 consists of 15 residues. CDR3: CASSLKPPTNEKLFF. DNA of the CDR3: TGTGCCAGCAGCCTAAAACCTCCCACTAATGAAAAACTGTTTTTT.

CDR3 in amino acids: CASSESGVDIQYF. CDR3 nucleotide sequence: TGTGCCAGCAGTGAATCAGGGGTCGACATTCAGTACTTC. The chain couples TRBV6-1 to TRBJ2-4, with a tentative D call TRBD1 (6 bases). V shed 2 bases and J shed 8 bases, with 10 bases lying between them. The germline CDR1 and CDR2 sequences are MNHNS and SASEGT. This CDR3 has 13 amino acids.

The gene calls are TRBV7-2 and TRBJ2-3; TRBD2 matches 7 bases. The CDR3 contains 15 residues. J gave up 5 bases and V 7 bases, and 12 bases lay outside the gene matches. CDR1 is SGHTA, CDR2 FQGNSA, per germline. CDR3 in amino acids: CASIPLGGGLDTQYF. The CDR3 bases are TGTGCCAGCATCCCCCTTGGGGGGGGGTTAGATACGCAGTATTTT.

This clone was detected only a few times. The rearrangement uses TRBV5-1 and TRBJ2-5; D is perhaps TRBD2 (6 bases). CDR1 is SGHRS and CDR2 is YFSETQ in the germline V gene. The CDR3 spans 14 residues. V lost 0 bases, J lost 3 bases, and 9 bases lay in between. The CDR3 DNA reads as TGCGCCAGCAGCTTGGTTTGGGGGGAAGAGACCCAGTACTTC. It encodes CASSLVWGEETQYF.

The CDR3 here is CASSFGLLGETQYF. In DNA form, the CDR3 reads TGTGCCAGCAGCTTTGGACTTCTTGGGGAGACCCAGTACTTC. This chain joins TRBV5-5 and TRBJ2-5; TRBD2 is a possible D gene (5 bases). The V and J ends lost 2 bases and 5 bases respectively, with 13 bases between them. Germline loops: CDR1 SGHKS, CDR2 YYEKEE (reference sequence). This CDR3 spans 14 amino acids.